This TCR beta chain came from a study of Graves' ophthalmopathy and Graves' hyperthyroidism. The wider study: Ophthalmopathy absent within 18 months of follow-up marked hyperthyroidism as stable. The study's findings and limits: The model reached 55% to 71% sensitivity and around 72% specificity for predicting ophthalmopathy progression.

Hyperthyroidism patients were newly diagnosed, ill under 2 months, and aged 18 to 65 years. None of the included patients had other autoimmune diseases, uncontrolled infections, pregnancy or lactation, as these led to exclusion. Points on this clonotype: No antigen is known for it. Compared with germline, one end of the junction differs, possibly owing to a read error.

The TCR beta CDR3 regions underwent amplification from RNA transcripts. RT-PCR in the first round used HTBI primers; a second-round multiplex PCR followed. TCRdb re-derived calls from the multiplex PCR reads in MiXCR, one entry per CDR3 protein. The sample records 1 million to 1.3 million distinct CDR3 sequences, 35% to 40% being singletons. The CDR3 has 15 amino acids. Germline V gene sequence: CDR1 SGHTA, CDR2 FQGNSA. The receptor was isolated from an adult man with Graves' hyperthyroidism. Sequencing was carried out using peripheral blood or thyroid tissue (not recorded which). This sequence joins TRBV7-2 and TRBJ1-5; D possibly corresponds to TRBD1 (5 bases). CDR3 coding DNA: TGCGCCAGCAGCCAAGATTTATCGGGGCTTCAGCCCCAGCATTTT. Its protein product is CASSQDLSGLQPQHF.